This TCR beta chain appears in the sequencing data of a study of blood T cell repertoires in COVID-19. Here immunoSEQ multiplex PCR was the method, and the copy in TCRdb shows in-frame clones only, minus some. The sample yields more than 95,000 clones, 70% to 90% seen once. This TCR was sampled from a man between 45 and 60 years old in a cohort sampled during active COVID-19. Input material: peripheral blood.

The CDR3 region is CASCHRGNTGELFF. The CDR3 DNA follows: TGTGCCAGCTGTCACCGGGGTAACACCGGGGAGCTGTTTTTT. The chain links TRBV3-1 (or the pseudogene TRBV3-2) to TRBJ2-2; TRBD2 might be the D (5 bases). The CDR3 is 14 amino acids. Trimming stripped 8 bases from V and 2 bases from J, with 12 bases between. From germline, CDR1 is LGHDT and CDR2 YNNKEL (reference sequence).